This T cell receptor beta chain was found in a study of T cell clonotyping in hematopoietic cell transplantation. Study information: Recipients' pretransplant samples followed cytoreduction.

Study-level results: After transplant, recipient diversity fell while pathologically expanded clonotypes grew through day 180.

Notes on this clone: Its antigen is unidentified.

Time point specified: recipient sample about 28 days before transplant, after cytoreduction. Recipient blood drawn about 28 days pretransplant and days 30, 100, 180 after. Clones were sequenced by immunoSEQ multiplex PCR, and TCRdb holds only the in-frame ones, with some missing. This sample has several thousand clones; less than 90% occur once, and the top ten carry 25% to 30%. J lost 6 bases, V lost 4 bases, and 10 bases had no gene match. Germline V lookup: CDR1 SEHNR, CDR2 FQNEAQ (reference sequence). This CDR3 is 16 amino acids long. The specimen comprised peripheral blood mononuclear cells, sampled before stem cell transplant. The genes are TRBV7-9 and TRBJ1-2, with TRBD1 matching 11 bases. The origin of this receptor is a woman aged 60-75 years with acute myeloid leukemia. Some clones in this sample may be carry-over from other donors' samples. In DNA, the CDR3 is TGTGCCAGCAGCTGGGGGGGGACAGGGGGTGGTCATGGCTACACCTTC. As protein: CASSWGGTGGGHGYTF.